Below are 7 T cell receptor beta chains sequenced from a single sample in a study of T cell responses to AZD1222 COVID-19 vaccine. Only in-frame clones appear in the TCRdb table, and some are missing; sequencing was by immunoSEQ multiplex PCR. The data show more than 80,000 clones, roughly 90% seen once. The sequences come from peripheral blood, collected on day 0 of AZD1222 vaccination. These receptors came from an adult in good health.

The chain carries TRBV19 and TRBJ2-3, with 8 bases aligning to TRBD2. The trim removed 2 bases at V and 3 bases at J, leaving 7 bases unmatched. Germline-derived CDR1 and CDR2 are LNHDA and SQIVND (reference sequence). The CDR3 totals 16 residues. For the CDR3, the DNA is TGTGCCAGTAGTATACTGAGCGGGAGTGGGACAGATACGCAGTATTTT. It translates to CASSILSGSGTDTQYF.

The count of this clone is one. The rearrangement uses TRBV6-6 and TRBJ2-4; no definite D call. Trimming pared 9 bases from V and 0 bases from J, leaving 9 bases between. The CDR3 is made up of 13 amino acids. Germline V gene sequence: CDR1 MNHNY, CDR2 SVGAGI (reference sequence). The CDR3 loop reads CASTEVAKNIQYF. For the CDR3, the DNA is TGTGCCAGTACAGAGGTAGCCAAAAACATTCAGTACTTC.

This chain connects TRBV13 to TRBJ1-1, with 7 positions matching TRBD1. Germline V gene sequence: CDR1 PRHDT, CDR2 FYEKMQ (reference sequence). Trimming removed 3 bases from V and 4 bases from J; junction bases left unmatched: 2. The CDR3 is 13 amino acids. CDR3 sequence: CASSLGQFTEAFF. The CDR3 DNA reads as TGTGCCAGCAGCTTGGGACAGTTCACTGAAGCTTTCTTT.

The rearrangement joins TRBV7-2 to TRBJ2-7; D unresolved. This CDR3 contains 12 residues. Germline lookup yields CDR1 SGHTA and CDR2 FQGNSA. Trimming left V 3 bases short and J 4 bases short, with 7 bases between. DNA of the CDR3: TGTGCCAGCAGCTTGTGGGAATACGAGCAGTACTTC. Its translation is CASSLWEYEQYF.

V is TRBV7-9 and J is TRBJ2-1; 10 bases match TRBD2. V dropped 4 bases and J dropped 1; count of bases not matched to a gene: 4. The CDR3 loop spans 16 amino acids. Germline assignment: CDR1 SEHNR and CDR2 FQNEAQ (reference sequence). This chain's CDR3 is CASSSLAGASYNEQFF. CDR3 DNA sequence: TGTGCCAGCAGCTCCCTAGCGGGAGCGTCCTACAATGAGCAGTTCTTC.

This chain links TRBV5-5 with TRBJ1-1; D remains unclear. Germline CDR1 SGHKS, CDR2 YYEKEE (reference sequence). The CDR3 is 14 amino acids. The ends were cut back, 2 bases at V and 6 bases at J, with 14 bases in the middle. CDR3 loop: CASSFRENGAEAFF. DNA for the CDR3: TGTGCCAGCAGCTTTAGGGAGAATGGGGCTGAAGCTTTCTTT.

Notes on this clone: Other nucleotide sequences in the sample specify the same CDR3. V is TRBV10-1 and J is TRBJ2-3, with D perhaps matching TRBD2 (6 bases). CDR1 and CDR2 (germline): WNHNN, SYGVQD (reference sequence). V was trimmed by 2 bases and J by 4 bases, leaving 10 bases between them. The CDR3 consists of 14 residues. The DNA for the CDR3 is TGCGCCAGCAGTGAGCGGAGGGATTCAGATACGCAGTATTTT. It specifies CASSERRDSDTQYF.